Listed below are T cell receptor beta chains from one sample, sequenced in a study of OX40 agonist ivuxolimab in advanced cancers. Generated by immunoSEQ multiplex PCR, the TCRdb table keeps only in-frame clones and is missing some. This sample carries around 57,000 clones, 80% to 90% of them seen once, and the ten largest clones take 2.4%. Here the sequenced sample was CD4+ or CD8+ T cells sorted from blood, taken in a trial of the OX40 agonist ivuxolimab. The receptors stem from an adult with an advanced solid tumor such as melanoma, head and neck, liver or kidney cancer. The CDR3 runs from the conserved cysteine through the conserved F or W. Each record gives: V gene, D gene, J gene, clone size, CDR3 DNA, CDR3 protein. D genes are given only for firm matches. The size of a clone is reported for some rows only, either as once, few or many, or as a class for expanded clones.

v_call: TRBV2; d_call: NA; j_call: TRBJ1-5; clone_size: once; cdr3_nt: TGTGCCAGCAGCCCCGGGAGGCGGGATCAGCCCCAGCATTTT; cdr3_aa: CASSPGRRDQPQHF
v_call: TRBV7-9; d_call: TRBD1; j_call: TRBJ1-4; clone_size: NA; cdr3_nt: TGTGCCAGCAGCTTGGGCAGGGGGAGCGAGACTAATGAAAAACTGTTTTTT; cdr3_aa: CASSLGRGSETNEKLFF
v_call: TRBV6-1; d_call: TRBD1; j_call: TRBJ2-7; clone_size: NA; cdr3_nt: TGTGCCAGCAGTACCCCTAGACAGGGATCCTACGAGCAGTACTTC; cdr3_aa: CASSTPRQGSYEQYF
v_call: TRBV10-3; d_call: TRBD2; j_call: TRBJ2-5; clone_size: few; cdr3_nt: TGTGCCATCCGGACTAGCGGGGGGGCGGCCCAAGAGACCCAGTACTTC; cdr3_aa: CAIRTSGGAAQETQYF
v_call: TRBV4-2; d_call: TRBD1; j_call: TRBJ1-1; clone_size: NA; cdr3_nt: TGTGCCAGCAGCCGAGGACAGGGGAACACTGAAGCTTTCTTT; cdr3_aa: CASSRGQGNTEAFF
v_call: TRBV6-5; d_call: NA; j_call: TRBJ2-4; clone_size: NA; cdr3_nt: TGTGCCAGCAGTTACGTTGGACGGCTGTACTTC; cdr3_aa: CASSYVGRLYF
v_call: TRBV5-1; d_call: TRBD1; j_call: TRBJ2-2; clone_size: NA; cdr3_nt: TGCGCCAGCACTACTCGGACAGGGGGCGCGAACACCGGGGAGCTGTTTTTT; cdr3_aa: CASTTRTGGANTGELFF
v_call: TRBV4-1; d_call: NA; j_call: TRBJ2-7; clone_size: NA; cdr3_nt: TGCGCCAGCAGCCAGAGACAGGCCGCCTACGAGCAGTACTTC; cdr3_aa: CASSQRQAAYEQYF
v_call: TRBV19; d_call: TRBD1; j_call: TRBJ1-4; clone_size: NA; cdr3_nt: TGTGCCAGTACCCCTCCAGGGGGTTCTCTTGGAAAACTGTTTTTT; cdr3_aa: CASTPPGGSLGKLFF
v_call: TRBV7-8; d_call: TRBD1; j_call: TRBJ2-5; clone_size: once; cdr3_nt: TGTGCCAGCAGCGCCGGACAGGGCCGACAAGAGACCCAGTACTTC; cdr3_aa: CASSAGQGRQETQYF
v_call: TRBV7-9; d_call: TRBD1; j_call: TRBJ1-3; clone_size: NA; cdr3_nt: TGTGCCAGCAGCAAGGACAGGAGAGGCTCTGGAAACACCATATATTTT; cdr3_aa: CASSKDRRGSGNTIYF
v_call: TRBV5-1; d_call: TRBD1; j_call: TRBJ1-1; clone_size: NA; cdr3_nt: TGCGCCAGCAGCCGATCGGGACAGCTGAACACTGAAGCTTTCTTT; cdr3_aa: CASSRSGQLNTEAFF
v_call: TRBV9; d_call: TRBD2; j_call: TRBJ2-1; clone_size: NA; cdr3_nt: TGTGCCAGCAGCGTAGACGGGGGGGCCTACAATGAGCAGTTCTTC; cdr3_aa: CASSVDGGAYNEQFF
v_call: TRBV19; d_call: NA; j_call: TRBJ2-7; clone_size: NA; cdr3_nt: TGTGCCAGTAGTAAGCCGGCGCAGGGGTCCTACGAGCAGTACTTC; cdr3_aa: CASSKPAQGSYEQYF
v_call: TRBV6-1; d_call: NA; j_call: TRBJ2-7; clone_size: NA; cdr3_nt: TGTGCCAGCAGTGACCGACAGGTATTCTACTTC; cdr3_aa: CASSDRQVFYF
v_call: TRBV6-6; d_call: TRBD2; j_call: TRBJ2-5; clone_size: once; cdr3_nt: TGTGCCAGCAGTCTCGGGGGGGCCAACCAAGAGACCCAGTACTTC; cdr3_aa: CASSLGGANQETQYF
v_call: TRBV2; d_call: NA; j_call: TRBJ1-1; clone_size: NA; cdr3_nt: TGTGCCAGTACAGGGACTATGAACACTGAAGCTTTCTTT; cdr3_aa: CASTGTMNTEAFF
v_call: TRBV9; d_call: TRBD1; j_call: TRBJ1-3; clone_size: NA; cdr3_nt: TGTGCCAGCAGCGTTCGGGACGACAGGGTTTCGGGAAACACCATATATTTT; cdr3_aa: CASSVRDDRVSGNTIYF
v_call: TRBV5-1; d_call: TRBD1; j_call: TRBJ1-1; clone_size: NA; cdr3_nt: TGCGCCAGCAGCCCGGGACAGCACACTGAAGCTTTCTTT; cdr3_aa: CASSPGQHTEAFF
v_call: TRBV2; d_call: NA; j_call: TRBJ1-1; clone_size: NA; cdr3_nt: TGTGCCAGCAGTGCCGACAGGCTTTCTGAAGCTTTCTTT; cdr3_aa: CASSADRLSEAFF
v_call: TRBV7-3; d_call: TRBD2; j_call: TRBJ2-1; clone_size: NA; cdr3_nt: TGTGCCAGCAGCCCCTGGACTAGCGGGGTAAGCTCCTACAATGAGCAGTTCTTC; cdr3_aa: CASSPWTSGVSSYNEQFF
v_call: TRBV10-2; d_call: NA; j_call: TRBJ1-1; clone_size: few; cdr3_nt: TGCGCCAGCAGTGAGTCGTCCGTGGCCCAGAGGGCTTTCTTT; cdr3_aa: CASSESSVAQRAFF
v_call: TRBV9; d_call: NA; j_call: TRBJ2-7; clone_size: NA; cdr3_nt: TGTGCCAGCAGCGTAAGCCCCACAGGGACCTACGAGCAGTACTTC; cdr3_aa: CASSVSPTGTYEQYF
v_call: TRBV19; d_call: TRBD1; j_call: TRBJ1-5; clone_size: NA; cdr3_nt: TGTGCCAGTAGTCCCCGAGCAGGGGGCTGGGGCAATCAGCCCCAGCATTTT; cdr3_aa: CASSPRAGGWGNQPQHF
v_call: TRBV7-2; d_call: TRBD2; j_call: TRBJ2-3; clone_size: NA; cdr3_nt: TGTGCCAGCAGCTTACCGGGAGGGACATCCAGGGATACGCAGTATTTT; cdr3_aa: CASSLPGGTSRDTQYF
v_call: TRBV6-5; d_call: NA; j_call: TRBJ2-7; clone_size: NA; cdr3_nt: TGTGCCAGCAGTTACTCGAAGGAGTGGGGTTCCGAGCAGTACTTC; cdr3_aa: CASSYSKEWGSEQYF
v_call: TRBV10-3; d_call: TRBD1; j_call: TRBJ1-1; clone_size: NA; cdr3_nt: TGTGCCATCAATACCGAGGGGCGGACAGGGAGCACTGAAGCTTTCTTT; cdr3_aa: CAINTEGRTGSTEAFF
v_call: TRBV2; d_call: TRBD1; j_call: TRBJ1-1; clone_size: once; cdr3_nt: TGTGCCAGCACGTTGGGGACAGACACTGAAGCTTTCTTT; cdr3_aa: CASTLGTDTEAFF
v_call: TRBV5-1; d_call: NA; j_call: TRBJ2-1; clone_size: NA; cdr3_nt: TGCGCCAGCGACGTGGACGGAAGCTCCTACAATGAGCAGTTCTTC; cdr3_aa: CASDVDGSSYNEQFF
v_call: TRBV7-2; d_call: TRBD1; j_call: TRBJ2-7; clone_size: NA; cdr3_nt: TGTGCCAGCAGCTTAGCGGTTTTAACAGGGGTTTCCTACGAGCAGTACTTC; cdr3_aa: CASSLAVLTGVSYEQYF
v_call: TRBV5-6; d_call: TRBD2; j_call: TRBJ2-1; clone_size: NA; cdr3_nt: TGTGCCAGCAGCTTAGCGGGGGGGCCGGTCAATGAGCAGTTCTTC; cdr3_aa: CASSLAGGPVNEQFF
v_call: TRBV7-7; d_call: NA; j_call: TRBJ2-7; clone_size: NA; cdr3_nt: TGTGCTAGCAGCTTAGGTCGGGACCCCTCCTACGAGCAGTACTTC; cdr3_aa: CASSLGRDPSYEQYF
v_call: TRBV5-4; d_call: TRBD1; j_call: TRBJ2-5; clone_size: NA; cdr3_nt: TGTGCCAGCAGCTTGGGACAGGGGCAAGAGACCCAGTACTTC; cdr3_aa: CASSLGQGQETQYF
v_call: TRBV5-4; d_call: TRBD1; j_call: TRBJ1-6; clone_size: NA; cdr3_nt: TGTGCCAGCAGCTTTAACAGGGGGCGGAATTCACCCCTCCACTTT; cdr3_aa: CASSFNRGRNSPLHF
v_call: TRBV5-1; d_call: TRBD1; j_call: TRBJ1-3; clone_size: many; cdr3_nt: TGCGCCAGCAGCTCACAGGGGTCTGGAAACACCATATATTTT; cdr3_aa: CASSSQGSGNTIYF
v_call: TRBV6-6; d_call: NA; j_call: TRBJ2-2; clone_size: NA; cdr3_nt: TGTGCCAGCAAAGACAAGACCGGGGAGCTGTTTTTT; cdr3_aa: CASKDKTGELFF
v_call: TRBV4-3; d_call: NA; j_call: TRBJ2-3; clone_size: NA; cdr3_nt: TGCGCCAGCAGCCTCAACGGAGGGGGGGCCCCCGATACGCAGTATTTT; cdr3_aa: CASSLNGGGAPDTQYF
v_call: TRBV6-1; d_call: NA; j_call: TRBJ1-1; clone_size: medium-sized; cdr3_nt: TGTGCCAGCAGTGACGGACTGAACACTGAAGCTTTCTTT; cdr3_aa: CASSDGLNTEAFF
v_call: TRBV7-9; d_call: NA; j_call: TRBJ1-1; clone_size: NA; cdr3_nt: TGTGCCAGCAGCCTTAACACTGAAGCTTTCTTT; cdr3_aa: CASSLNTEAFF
v_call: TRBV2; d_call: NA; j_call: TRBJ2-1; clone_size: NA; cdr3_nt: TGTGCCAGCGGAATAGTTTACAATGAGCAGTTCTTC; cdr3_aa: CASGIVYNEQFF
v_call: TRBV19; d_call: NA; j_call: TRBJ2-3; clone_size: NA; cdr3_nt: TGTGCCAGTATGAACTCGGGGACCCCTACAGATACGCAGTATTTT; cdr3_aa: CASMNSGTPTDTQYF
v_call: TRBV5-1; d_call: TRBD1; j_call: TRBJ1-6; clone_size: few; cdr3_nt: TGCGCCAGCAGCTCGGAGGGACAGCCATATAATTCACCCCTCCACTTT; cdr3_aa: CASSSEGQPYNSPLHF
v_call: TRBV6-1; d_call: TRBD1; j_call: TRBJ1-5; clone_size: NA; cdr3_nt: TGTGCCAGCAGATGGACAGGGAGCAATCAGCCCCAGCATTTT; cdr3_aa: CASRWTGSNQPQHF
v_call: TRBV6-5; d_call: TRBD1; j_call: TRBJ2-2; clone_size: NA; cdr3_nt: TGTGCCAGCAGCTCCTGGGGACAGCCCACCGGGGAGCTGTTTTTT; cdr3_aa: CASSSWGQPTGELFF
v_call: TRBV19; d_call: NA; j_call: TRBJ1-2; clone_size: NA; cdr3_nt: TGTGCCAGTAGTATGGCTCGGAGTACCGGCCCTGTAAGGAATGGCTACACCTTC; cdr3_aa: CASSMARSTGPVRNGYTF
v_call: TRBV6-6; d_call: NA; j_call: TRBJ2-7; clone_size: NA; cdr3_nt: TGTGCCAGCAGTTTAGTGGGACTCGAGCAGTACTTC; cdr3_aa: CASSLVGLEQYF
v_call: TRBV18; d_call: NA; j_call: TRBJ2-5; clone_size: NA; cdr3_nt: TGTGCCAGCTCACCCGGTTTCCAAGAGACCCAGTACTTC; cdr3_aa: CASSPGFQETQYF
v_call: TRBV19; d_call: NA; j_call: TRBJ1-6; clone_size: NA; cdr3_nt: TGTGCCAGTAGTACTCCAAGGGTTACAAATGCCTCACCCCTCCACTTT; cdr3_aa: CASSTPRVTNASPLHF
v_call: TRBV5-1; d_call: NA; j_call: TRBJ1-2; clone_size: NA; cdr3_nt: TGCGCCAGCAGCTCTGACGGCTCTGGGGGCTACACCTTC; cdr3_aa: CASSSDGSGGYTF
v_call: TRBV27; d_call: NA; j_call: TRBJ2-7; clone_size: NA; cdr3_nt: TGTGACAGCAGTTTTTTCACCCCCAGGGAGCAGTACTTC; cdr3_aa: CDSSFFTPREQYF
v_call: TRBV6-5; d_call: TRBD1; j_call: TRBJ1-2; clone_size: NA; cdr3_nt: TGTGCCAGCAAAGACACGAGGGACAGGGGCGGCTACACCTTC; cdr3_aa: CASKDTRDRGGYTF
v_call: TRBV21-1; d_call: NA; j_call: TRBJ1-3; clone_size: NA; cdr3_nt: TGTGCCAGCAGCAAAGAGGAGGAGCCCCACTCTGGAAACACCATATATTTT; cdr3_aa: CASSKEEEPHSGNTIYF
v_call: TRBV19; d_call: NA; j_call: TRBJ1-6; clone_size: NA; cdr3_nt: TGTGCCAGTAGTATTGCTGATCCTTCCTCACCCCTCCACTTT; cdr3_aa: CASSIADPSSPLHF
v_call: TRBV6-1; d_call: NA; j_call: TRBJ2-2; clone_size: NA; cdr3_nt: TGTGCCAGCAGTGAAGGTTGGGGGGACACCGGGGAGCTGTTTTTT; cdr3_aa: CASSEGWGDTGELFF
v_call: TRBV14; d_call: NA; j_call: TRBJ1-1; clone_size: NA; cdr3_nt: TGTGCCAGCAGCCGAGCAATTTTGGACACTGAAGCTTTCTTT; cdr3_aa: CASSRAILDTEAFF
v_call: TRBV19; d_call: NA; j_call: TRBJ2-7; clone_size: NA; cdr3_nt: TGTGCCAGTAGAAGGGAGAGCTCCTACGAGCAGTACTTC; cdr3_aa: CASRRESSYEQYF